Listed here are 7 T cell receptor beta chains from one sample, sequenced in a study of blood T cell repertoires in COVID-19. This table comes from immunoSEQ multiplex PCR, and its TCRdb copy is limited to in-frame clones, with some not included. Of about 200,000 clones in the sample, less than 85% were seen once. Sequencing input: peripheral blood. These receptors all stem from a woman in her seventies with acute or convalescent COVID-19.

The chain carries TRBV19 and TRBJ1-5; 8 bases align to TRBD1. V shed 6 bases, J shed 3 bases, and the junction held 13 bases outside the gene matches. The CDR3 spans 17 residues. CDR1 is LNHDA and CDR2 is SQIVND in the germline V gene (reference sequence). CDR3 sequence reads: CASRENRGGLYNQPQHF. In nucleotides, the CDR3 is TGTGCCAGTAGGGAGAACAGGGGGGGGTTGTACAATCAGCCCCAGCATTTT.

J is TRBJ2-5 and V is TRBV5-6; tentative D call: TRBD2 (6 bases). Germline values: CDR1 SGHDT, CDR2 YYEEEE. This CDR3 contains 14 residues. V lost 1 base and J lost 0, with 7 bases in between. The CDR3 nucleotides read TGTGCCAGCAGCTTGATAGCGGACCAAGAGACCCAGTACTTC. Residues: CASSLIADQETQYF.

The chain joins TRBV5-1 to TRBJ1-5, with 10 nucleotides matching TRBD1. V was clipped by 3 bases and J by 5 bases; unmatched bases: 5. The germline gives CDR1 SGHRS, CDR2 YFSETQ. The CDR3 length is 15 residues. CDR3 bases: TGCGCCAGCAGCTCCACGACAGGGGGCGATCAGCCCCAGCATTTT. It codes for CASSSTTGGDQPQHF.

The J gene is TRBJ2-3, the V gene TRBV3-1 (or the pseudogene TRBV3-2); the match to TRBD2 covers 7 bases. V dropped 4 bases and J dropped 4; count of bases not matched to a gene: 5. Germline V lookup: CDR1 LGHDT, CDR2 YNNKEL (reference sequence). The CDR3 has 14 amino acids. CDR3 loop: CASSPGLGADTQYF. The CDR3 DNA is TGTGCCAGCAGCCCCGGACTAGGCGCAGATACGCAGTATTTT.

The genes are TRBV2 and TRBJ1-2, with a weak D call TRBD1 (6 bases). V was shortened by 7 bases and J by 2 bases, with 14 bases between the two germline ends. This CDR3 is built from 14 residues. Germline CDR1 and CDR2: SNHLY and FYNNEI. The CDR3 region has the DNA TGTGCCAGCACCGTACAGGGTCGGAACTATGGCTACACCTTC. Protein sequence: CASTVQGRNYGYTF.

In its sample, this clone was seen once. The chain recombines TRBV5-1 with TRBJ1-1, with D perhaps TRBD1 (5 bases). Germline lookup yields CDR1 SGHRS and CDR2 YFSETQ. The CDR3 spans 15 residues. Trimming took off 10 bases at V and 0 bases at J, with 19 bases between the two ends. The CDR3 region has the DNA TGCGCCTCTAACCCGGGGGGTGGGATGAACACTGAAGCTTTCTTT. This encodes CASNPGGGMNTEAFF.

This clone turned up a few times. The chain carries TRBV29-1 and TRBJ2-1; 9 bases agree with TRBD1. This CDR3 region has 13 residues. In germline, CDR1 is SQVTM, CDR2 ANQGSEA. With V trimmed by 7 bases and J by 9 bases, 10 bases remained unmatched. The CDR3 protein is CSGGTGQGGEQFF. CDR3 nucleotide sequence: TGCAGCGGGGGGACGGGACAGGGCGGTGAGCAGTTCTTC.